This T cell receptor (beta chain) is from a study of cytomegalovirus exposure and HLA in healthy donors. Study-level results: 164 TCR beta chains were listed as cytomegalovirus-associated. Donors were assumed by presence/absence analyses to have roughly uniform sequencing depth.

It was with 60 Vbeta and 13 Jbeta primers that the PCR ran. The protocol was immunoSEQ multiplex PCR, while the TCRdb copy is restricted to in-frame clones and leaves out a portion. The sample has about 110,000 clones; 82% are singletons. V was cut by 7 bases and J by 4 bases, with 10 bases left in between. The CDR3 is 12 amino acids. CDR1 and CDR2 (germline): LNHDA, SQIVND (reference sequence). There are a few counts of this clone. Its target is unknown. This chain connects TRBV19 to TRBJ1-1; a possible D gene is TRBD1 (6 bases). Sequences were obtained from PBMCs. The sequence was collected from a man aged 50-59 years in good health and CMV-seronegative. CDR3 sequence reads: CASTRGITEAFF. Written as DNA, the CDR3 is TGTGCCAGTACGAGGGGGATCACTGAAGCTTTCTTT.